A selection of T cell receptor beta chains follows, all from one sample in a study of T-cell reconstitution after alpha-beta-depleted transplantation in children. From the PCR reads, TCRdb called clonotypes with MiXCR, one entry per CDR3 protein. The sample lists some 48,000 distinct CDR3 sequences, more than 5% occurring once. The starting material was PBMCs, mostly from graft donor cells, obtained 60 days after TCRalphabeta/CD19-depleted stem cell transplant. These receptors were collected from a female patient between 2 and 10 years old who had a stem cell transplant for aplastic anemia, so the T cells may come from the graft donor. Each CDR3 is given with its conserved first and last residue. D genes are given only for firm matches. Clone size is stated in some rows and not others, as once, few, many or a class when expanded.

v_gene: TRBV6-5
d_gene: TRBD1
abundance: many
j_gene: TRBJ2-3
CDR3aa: CASSQGRDRVNTQYF
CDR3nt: TGTGCCAGCAGTCAGGGGAGGGACAGGGTAAATACGCAGTATTTT

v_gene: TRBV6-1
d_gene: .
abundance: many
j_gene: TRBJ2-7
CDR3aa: CASSEALGRTLFEQYF
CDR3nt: TGTGCCAGCAGTGAAGCGCTGGGGCGGACCTTATTCGAGCAGTACTTC

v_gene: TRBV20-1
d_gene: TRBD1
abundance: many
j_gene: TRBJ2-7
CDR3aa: CSAEGGTGGYEQYF
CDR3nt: TGCAGTGCCGAGGGCGGTACAGGGGGCTACGAGCAGTACTTC

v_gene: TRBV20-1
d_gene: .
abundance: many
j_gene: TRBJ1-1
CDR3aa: CSARDRTNTEAFF
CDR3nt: TGCAGTGCCCGGGACCGAACAAACACTGAAGCTTTCTTT

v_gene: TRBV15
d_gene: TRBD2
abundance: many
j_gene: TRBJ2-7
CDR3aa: CATSRDQRLAEPYEQYF
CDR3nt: TGTGCCACCAGCAGAGACCAGCGACTAGCGGAACCCTACGAGCAGTACTTC

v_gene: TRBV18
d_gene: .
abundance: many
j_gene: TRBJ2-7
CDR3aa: CASSPGPNYEQYF
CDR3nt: TGTGCCAGCTCACCTGGACCCAACTACGAGCAGTACTTC

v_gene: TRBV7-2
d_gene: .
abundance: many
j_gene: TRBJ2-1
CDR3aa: CASSSNRHNEQFF
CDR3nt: TGTGCCAGCAGCTCGAATCGACACAATGAGCAGTTCTTC

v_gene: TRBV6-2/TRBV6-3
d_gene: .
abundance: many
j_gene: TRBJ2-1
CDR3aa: CASSSSGWMDEQFF
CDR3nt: .

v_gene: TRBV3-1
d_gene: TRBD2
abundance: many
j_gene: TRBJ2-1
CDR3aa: CASSQGNSGGAAEQFF
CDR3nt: TGTGCCAGCAGCCAAGGGAATAGCGGGGGGGCCGCTGAGCAGTTCTTC

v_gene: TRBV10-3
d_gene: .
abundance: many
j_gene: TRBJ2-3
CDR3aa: CAISREFGTDTQYF
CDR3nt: TGTGCCATCTCCCGGGAGTTTGGCACAGATACGCAGTATTTT

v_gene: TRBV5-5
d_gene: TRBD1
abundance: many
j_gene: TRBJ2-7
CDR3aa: CASSSKGQGFREQYF
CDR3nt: TGTGCCAGCAGCTCGAAGGGACAGGGTTTCCGCGAGCAGTACTTC

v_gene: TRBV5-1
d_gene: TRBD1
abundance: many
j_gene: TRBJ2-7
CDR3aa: CASSDSGGSYEQYF
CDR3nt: TGCGCCAGCAGCGACTCAGGGGGTTCATACGAGCAGTACTTC

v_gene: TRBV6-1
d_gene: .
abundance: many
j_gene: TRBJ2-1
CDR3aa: CASSPQVSSYNEQFF
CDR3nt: TGTGCCAGCAGCCCACAGGTCAGCTCCTACAATGAGCAGTTCTTC

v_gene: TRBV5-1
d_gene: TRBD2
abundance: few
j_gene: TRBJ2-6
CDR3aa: CASSLERGYGANVLTF
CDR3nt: TGCGCCAGCAGCTTGGAGCGGGGCTATGGGGCCAACGTCCTGACTTTC

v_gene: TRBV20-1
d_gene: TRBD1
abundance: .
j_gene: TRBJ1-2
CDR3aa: CSARGTGGDYGYTF
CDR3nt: TGCAGTGCTAGGGGGACAGGGGGCGACTATGGCTACACCTTC

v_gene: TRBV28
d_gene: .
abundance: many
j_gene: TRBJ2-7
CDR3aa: CASSFQGGIYEQYF
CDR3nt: TGTGCCAGCAGTTTCCAGGGGGGAATCTACGAGCAGTACTTC

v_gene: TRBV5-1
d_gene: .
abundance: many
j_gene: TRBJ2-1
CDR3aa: CASSVGGVTSSNEQFF
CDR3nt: TGCGCCAGCAGCGTTGGTGGCGTTACTAGTTCCAATGAGCAGTTCTTC

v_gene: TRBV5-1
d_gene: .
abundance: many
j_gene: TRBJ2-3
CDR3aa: CASSLGRPTDTQYF
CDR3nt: TGCGCCAGCAGCTTGGGGCGCCCCACAGATACGCAGTATTTT

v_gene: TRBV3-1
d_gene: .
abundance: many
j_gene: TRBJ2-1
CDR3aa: CASSQVGNEQFF
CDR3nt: TGTGCCAGCAGCCAAGTAGGGAATGAGCAGTTCTTC

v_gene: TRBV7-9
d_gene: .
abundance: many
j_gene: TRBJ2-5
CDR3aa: CASSFGDVQETQYF
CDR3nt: TGTGCCAGCAGCTTCGGGGACGTCCAAGAGACCCAGTACTTC

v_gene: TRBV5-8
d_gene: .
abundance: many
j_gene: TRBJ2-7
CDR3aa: CASSLAGQGLNEQYF
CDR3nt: TGTGCCAGCAGCTTGGCGGGTCAGGGGTTGAACGAGCAGTACTTC

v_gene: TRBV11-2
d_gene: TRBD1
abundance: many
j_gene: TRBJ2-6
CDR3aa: CASSLTPGGGSGANVLTF
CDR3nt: TGTGCCAGCAGCTTAACGCCAGGGGGCGGCTCTGGGGCCAACGTCCTGACTTTC

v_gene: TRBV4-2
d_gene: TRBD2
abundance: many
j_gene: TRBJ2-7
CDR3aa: CASSQDLFGLAGYEQYF
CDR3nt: TGTGCCAGCAGCCAAGACCTTTTTGGGCTAGCGGGGTACGAGCAGTACTTC

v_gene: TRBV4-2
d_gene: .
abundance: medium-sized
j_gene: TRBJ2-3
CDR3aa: CASSQGGLDTQYF
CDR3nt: TGTGCCAGCAGCCAAGGAGGACTAGATACGCAGTATTTT

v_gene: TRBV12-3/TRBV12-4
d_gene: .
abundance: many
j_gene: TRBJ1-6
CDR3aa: CASSFGPSYNSPLHF
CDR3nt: TGTGCCAGCAGTTTTGGCCCCTCCTATAATTCACCCCTCCACTTT

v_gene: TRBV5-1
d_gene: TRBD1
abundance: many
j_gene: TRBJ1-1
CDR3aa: CASSLGMTGAEAFF
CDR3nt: TGCGCCAGCAGCTTGGGTATGACAGGGGCTGAAGCTTTCTTT

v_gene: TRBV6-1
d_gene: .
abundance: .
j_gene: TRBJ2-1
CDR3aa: CASSPQESSYNEQFF
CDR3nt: TGTGCCAGCAGTCCCCAAGAGAGCTCCTACAATGAGCAGTTCTTC

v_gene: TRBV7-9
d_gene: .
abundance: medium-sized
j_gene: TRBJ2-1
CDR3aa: CASSPPGGLPNFPSSYNEQFF
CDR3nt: TGTGCCAGCAGCCCACCAGGGGGACTGCCCAACTTCCCGAGCTCCTACAATGAGCAGTTCTTC

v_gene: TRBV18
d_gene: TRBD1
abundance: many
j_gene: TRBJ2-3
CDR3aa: CATMTGSTDTQYF
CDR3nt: TGTGCCACCATGACAGGGAGCACAGATACGCAGTATTTT

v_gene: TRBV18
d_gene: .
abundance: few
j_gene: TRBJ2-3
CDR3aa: CASSPLIGMTSSTDTQYF
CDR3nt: TGTGCCAGCTCACCACTGATCGGGATGACCTCTAGCACAGATACGCAGTATTTT

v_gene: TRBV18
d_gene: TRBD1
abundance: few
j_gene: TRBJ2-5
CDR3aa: CASSLRQGSVQETQYF
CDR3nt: TGTGCCAGCTCTCTAAGACAGGGGAGTGTCCAAGAGACCCAGTACTTC

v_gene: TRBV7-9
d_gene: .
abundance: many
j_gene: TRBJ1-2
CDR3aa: CASSLLAGPYGYTF
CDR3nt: TGTGCCAGCAGCCTATTAGCAGGCCCCTATGGCTACACCTTC

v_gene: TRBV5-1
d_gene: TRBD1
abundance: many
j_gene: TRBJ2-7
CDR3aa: CASSPDRAHVYEQYF
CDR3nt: TGCGCCAGCAGCCCGGACAGGGCTCACGTTTACGAGCAGTACTTC

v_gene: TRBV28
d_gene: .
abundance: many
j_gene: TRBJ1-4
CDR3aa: CASRDSSRLFF
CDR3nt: TGTGCCAGCCGAGACAGCTCGCGGCTGTTTTTT

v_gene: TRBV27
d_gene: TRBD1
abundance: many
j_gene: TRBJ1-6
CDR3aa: CASSRSNRGSSPLHF
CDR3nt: TGTGCCAGCAGTCGATCGAACAGGGGGTCTTCACCCCTCCACTTT

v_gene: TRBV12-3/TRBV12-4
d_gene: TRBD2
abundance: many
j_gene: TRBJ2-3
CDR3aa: CASSFGLAGVRDTQYF
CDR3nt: TGTGCCAGCAGTTTTGGTCTAGCGGGAGTTAGAGATACGCAGTATTTT

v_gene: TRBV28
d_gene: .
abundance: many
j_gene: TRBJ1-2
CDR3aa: CASSTSGRQNYGYTF
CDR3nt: TGTGCCAGCAGTACATCGGGACGGCAGAACTATGGCTACACCTTC

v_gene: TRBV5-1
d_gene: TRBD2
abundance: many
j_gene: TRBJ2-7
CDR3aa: CASSPGLAGWEQYF
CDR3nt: TGCGCCAGCAGCCCTGGGCTAGCGGGCTGGGAGCAGTACTTC

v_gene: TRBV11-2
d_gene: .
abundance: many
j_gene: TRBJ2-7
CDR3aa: CASSLGTFYEQYF
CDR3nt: TGTGCCAGCAGCTTAGGGACATTTTACGAGCAGTACTTC

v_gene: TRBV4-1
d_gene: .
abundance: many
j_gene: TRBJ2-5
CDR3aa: CASSQGGGVGQETQYF
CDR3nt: TGCGCCAGCAGCCAAGGAGGCGGCGTTGGACAAGAGACCCAGTACTTC

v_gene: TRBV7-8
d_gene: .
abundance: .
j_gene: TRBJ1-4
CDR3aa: CASSLGVRTNEKLFF
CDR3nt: TGTGCCAGCAGCTTGGGGGTTCGGACTAATGAAAAACTGTTTTTT

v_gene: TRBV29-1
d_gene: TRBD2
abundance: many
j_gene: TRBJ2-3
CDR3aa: CSETSGTTDTQYF
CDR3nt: TGCAGCGAGACTAGCGGGACTACAGATACGCAGTATTTT

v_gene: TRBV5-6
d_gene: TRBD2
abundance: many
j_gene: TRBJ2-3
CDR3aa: CASSFRTSGGADTQYF
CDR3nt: TGTGCCAGCAGCTTTAGGACTAGCGGGGGAGCAGATACGCAGTATTTT

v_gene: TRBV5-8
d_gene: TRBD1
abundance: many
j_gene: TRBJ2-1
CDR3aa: CASSFWTGGFEGNEQFF
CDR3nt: TGTGCCAGCAGCTTCTGGACAGGGGGCTTTGAAGGCAATGAGCAGTTCTTC

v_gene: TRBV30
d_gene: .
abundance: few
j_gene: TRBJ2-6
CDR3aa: CAWTGPLSGANVLTF
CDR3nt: TGTGCCTGGACAGGGCCACTGTCTGGGGCCAACGTCCTGACTTTC

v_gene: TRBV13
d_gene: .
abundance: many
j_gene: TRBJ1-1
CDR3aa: CASSRRVNTEAFF
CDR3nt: TGTGCCAGCAGCCGGAGAGTGAACACTGAAGCTTTCTTT